This T cell receptor (beta chain) was sequenced in a study of CD8+ T cells in alopecia areata (dated by TCRdb to between 2018 and 2020). Concerning the study at large: Treated patients were enrolled in an open-label pilot trial of oral tofacitinib, 5 to 10 mg twice daily, for moderate-to-severe alopecia areata. Patients received tofacitinib for 6 to 18 months and were then followed off drug for 6 months to check for delayed response and recurrence. Disease severity in treated patients was measured with the SALT score, which quantifies the percentage of affected scalp surface area. The study used high-throughput TCRbeta sequencing to examine T cell clonal expansion in alopecia areata, in both the C3H/HeJ mouse model and human patients. In humans, TCRbeta sequencing was performed on scalp tissue and on sorted CD4+ and CD8+ peripheral blood T cells from healthy controls and from patients with patchy or totalis/universalis alopecia areata. Patients on tofacitinib were biopsied at baseline and after 4 and 24 weeks of treatment, and several of the patients also had a later scalp biopsy. Scalp clonality was compared across normal scalp (n=4), patchy alopecia areata scalp (n=8), and alopecia totalis/universalis scalp (n=8). RNA was extracted with the PAXgene miRNA kit for fixed scalp, the miRNeasy kit for PBMCs, and the RNeasy kit for mouse skin. immunoSEQ multiplex PCR using 35 Vbeta forward primers and 13 Jbeta reverse primers was used to amplify TCRbeta CDR3 regions. Overall results and qualifications from the work: Resident alphabeta T cells in normal human skin are also sequenced, complicating scalp TCR repertoire analysis, unlike mouse skin dominated by gammadelta T cells. Tofacitinib significantly lowered scalp clonality and the number of expanded CD8+ clones among the top 100 scalp clones. Many expanded lesional clones were found to persist in scalp and blood during tofacitinib treatment, and relapse after treatment cessation may be partly explained by this persistence. The treated cohort was small, with a single nonresponder, so links between baseline CD8+ expansion and response need larger studies. Compared with normal scalp, lesional scalp, particularly in alopecia totalis/universalis, had higher clonality and more expanded CD8+ clones, which suggests antigenic drive. Compared with mice, TCR sequences shared between patients were less clear, possibly partly because of HLA diversity across the patient population.

The CDR3 covers 12 residues, taking in both the cysteine and the phenylalanine. Just the 36-base CDR3 DNA is kept, in frame starting at base 1. The germline V gene (reference sequence) specifies MNHEY as CDR1 and SMNVEV as CDR2. V is reduced by 3 bases and J by 5 bases, leaving a spacing of 7 bases between them. Library construction relied on the immunoSEQ multiplex PCR assay. RNA was extracted from all samples and reverse transcribed into cDNA, which served as template for TCR sequencing. First-strand cDNA was synthesized using SuperScript III with a 2:1 mix of oligo-dT and random hexamers. A synthetic immune receptor repertoire was used to assess amplification bias, and residual bias was removed computationally. Under the source paper's analysis protocol: Raw reads were preprocessed for error removal, and CDR3 was defined according to IMGT conventions as running from the conserved cysteine to phenylalanine. To get clonality, Shannon entropy was normalized by log2 of the number of productive unique TCRs and the result was subtracted from 1. Whether each scalp clone was CD4 or CD8 was inferred by checking scalp TCRbeta sequences against the CD4 and CD8 repertoires from sorted blood. Sourced from immuneACCESS, this table was stored by TCRdb with only in-frame sequences that have V and J called. A share of the clones is absent; for the studies checked, an unresolved V gene accounts for under half, and the remainder has no known explanation. Clone size and the V and J calls come from that table; the DNA yielded D and trimming. The sample table holds roughly 110,000 clones, of which over 80% were seen once. The top ten constitute around a quarter of the sample.

The sample's time point label, in plain terms: roughly 24 weeks on oral tofacitinib. The treatment or condition label for this specimen denotes: oral pan-JAK inhibitor, 5-10 mg twice daily. From alopecia areata patients, peripheral blood was collected along with lesional scalp punch biopsies. PBMCs were isolated by density centrifugation and stained for CD3, CD4 and CD8, and CD4+ and CD8+ T cells were sorted on a FACSAria. Regarding this clone: Its antigen specificity is not known. No base quality values were provided; no much bigger clone lies one nucleotide off. Other DNA sequences in the sample encode the same CDR3.

The chain is made from TRBV27 and TRBJ2-5; a weak D assignment points to TRBD1 (5 bases agree). The sample in question was CD8+ T cells sorted from blood, obtained at week 24, from a patient treated with tofacitinib. This receptor was identified in a human donor with alopecia areata. The sequence in DNA is TGTGCCAGCAGTTTTAGGGGCGAGACCCAGTACTTC. Translated, it reads CASSFRGETQYF.